The 9 T cell receptor beta chains listed next were all sequenced from one sample in a study of cytomegalovirus exposure and HLA in healthy donors. Produced via immunoSEQ multiplex PCR; TCRdb's table is partial and in-frame only. This sample has 150,000 to 200,000 clones; more than 70% occur once, and the top ten carry roughly 1.5%. Sequences were obtained from PBMCs. The receptors come from a young woman in good health and CMV-seronegative.

J is TRBJ1-5 and V is TRBV7-6; D may be TRBD1 (6 bases). With 2 bases removed from V and 0 bases from J, the gap between germline ends came to 23 bases. Germline CDR1 is SGHVS and CDR2 is FNYEAQ. CDR3 size: 20 residues. The CDR3 DNA is TGTGCCAGCAGCTTAAGTTTGGGATCGCCAATGGACAGTAGCAATCAGCCCCAGCATTTT. This translates into CASSLSLGSPMDSSNQPQHF.

This clone has only a few counts. The J gene is TRBJ2-1, the V gene TRBV5-1, with D possibly matching TRBD2 (6 bases). Germline CDR1 SGHRS, CDR2 YFSETQ. This CDR3 contains 16 residues. The ends were cut back, 4 bases at V and 9 bases at J, with 23 bases in the middle. CDR3 region: CASSDITGTPTSEQFF. The CDR3 DNA follows: TGCGCCAGCAGCGATATAACCGGGACTCCGACCAGTGAGCAGTTCTTC.

This clone was observed a few times. CDR3 bases: TGTGCCAGTAGTAACAGACAGGGGGCAAACTACGAGCAGTACTTC. It encodes CASSNRQGANYEQYF. The V call is TRBV19, the J call TRBJ2-7, with 10 bases lining up with TRBD1. Per the germline V gene, CDR1 is LNHDA and CDR2 is SQIVND (reference sequence). V trimming: 4 bases; J trimming: 3 bases; junction bases outside the gene matches: 6. This CDR3 region has 15 residues. Full variable domain (missing parts from reference TRBV19 and TRBJ2-7): DGGITQSPKYLFRKEGQNVTLSCEQNLNHDAMYWYRQDPGQGLRLIYYSQIVNDFQKGDIAEGYSVSREKKESFPLTVTSAQKNPTAFYLCASSNRQGANYEQYFGPGTRLTVT.

The chain has TRBV4-1 and TRBJ1-1; 9 bases are shared with TRBD1. V lost 1 base, J lost 5 bases, and 2 bases stayed unmatched. The CDR3 covers 14 residues. Germline V gene sequence: CDR1 MGHRA, CDR2 YSYEKL. CDR3 sequence: CASSQGQGVTEAFF. The CDR3 DNA sequence: TGCGCCAGCAGCCAAGGACAGGGGGTAACTGAAGCTTTCTTT.

This clone was observed at least ten times. J is TRBJ2-3 and V is TRBV6-4, with TRBD2 matching over 8 bases. Per the germline V gene, CDR1 is MRHNA and CDR2 is SNTAGT. V lost 4 bases to trimming and J lost 0 bases; unmatched junction nucleotides: 3. The CDR3 has 15 amino acids. CDR3 nucleotide sequence: TGTGCCAGCAGTGCGGCTAGCGGGAGCACAGATACGCAGTATTTT. This codes for CASSAASGSTDTQYF.

The gene calls are TRBV19 and TRBJ2-1, with a weak D call TRBD2 (5 bases). Germline V lookup: CDR1 LNHDA, CDR2 SQIVND (reference sequence). The CDR3 spans 12 residues. Trimming removed 4 bases from V and 10 bases from J, with 11 bases in between. The CDR3 DNA sequence: TGTGCCAGTAGTACGGGATGGTGGGAGCAGTTCTTC. It translates to CASSTGWWEQFF. The whole variable domain, remainder taken from reference TRBV19 and TRBJ2-1, is DGGITQSPKYLFRKEGQNVTLSCEQNLNHDAMYWYRQDPGQGLRLIYYSQIVNDFQKGDIAEGYSVSREKKESFPLTVTSAQKNPTAFYLCASSTGWWEQFFGPGTRLTVL.

The CDR3 coding sequence is TGTGCCAGCAGCGTAGCGGGACAAGGCAATAGTGAAAAACTGTTTTTT. Translation: CASSVAGQGNSEKLFF. V usage is TRBV9 and J usage is TRBJ1-4; D might be TRBD1 (6 bases). This CDR3 is 16 amino acids long. Per the germline V gene, CDR1 is SGDLS and CDR2 is YYNGEE. The V and J ends lost 0 bases and 7 bases respectively, with 16 bases between them.

V and J are TRBV11-2 and TRBJ2-2; maybe TRBD2 (7 bases). This CDR3 region has 13 residues. Per the germline V gene, CDR1 is SGHAT and CDR2 is FQNNGV. CDR3 nucleotides: TGTGCGGACGGGGGGCCGAACACCGGGGAGCTGTTTTTT. Its protein is CADGGPNTGELFF.

CDR3 DNA: TGCGCCAGCAGCCGATCGACAGTACTCAACAATGAGCAGTTCTTC. It encodes CASSRSTVLNNEQFF. V gene TRBV4-1 combines with J gene TRBJ2-1; D is perhaps TRBD1 (5 bases). The germline V gene encodes CDR1 MGHRA and CDR2 YSYEKL. This CDR3 region has 15 residues. V lost 4 bases and J 5 bases, leaving 15 bases between the germline ends.